What follows is one T cell receptor beta chain and its context. Its antigen is as yet unknown. The record originates from a study of Tregs in tolerant kidney transplant recipients. Clones were sequenced by immunoSEQ multiplex PCR, and TCRdb holds only the in-frame ones, with some missing. The table includes fewer than 150,000 clones, 92% detected once. Unstimulated Tregs (CD4+CD25+CD127-) and CD4+CD25- non-Tregs were sorted from PBMCs. The CDR3 is 13 amino acids. Looked up from germline, CDR1 is SGHRS and CDR2 is YFSETQ. Trimming at V came to 6 bases and at J to 3 bases, leaving 6 bases not matched to a gene. Study-level findings and limits: Biological reproducibility was not directly addressed in this study.

Sequencing input: CD4+ T cells from blood. The TCR originated in a human donor in good health. This sequence joins TRBV5-1 and TRBJ2-7; 7 nucleotides align to TRBD1. The CDR3 region has the DNA TGCGCCAGCACTGCGCGACAGGGCTACGAGCAGTACTTC. It yields the protein CASTARQGYEQYF.